This TCR beta chain was sequenced during a study of blood T cell repertoires in COVID-19. Study details: The origin of the acute and convalescent COVID-19 samples was the United States, Italy and Spain.

The V end was cut by 0 bases, the J end by 2 bases, with 9 bases between. The CDR3 runs to 15 residues. Germline lookup yields CDR1 LGHDT and CDR2 YNNKEL (reference sequence). This table comes from immunoSEQ multiplex PCR, and its TCRdb copy is limited to in-frame clones, with some not included. The sample lists about 100,000 clones; around 84% were seen once. Sequencing was done on a sample of peripheral blood. The clonotype originates from an older woman in a cohort sampled during active or convalescent COVID-19. The rearrangement joins TRBV3-1 (or the pseudogene TRBV3-2) to TRBJ2-3; D unresolved. CDR3 nucleotides: TGTGCCAGCAGCCAAGACGGAGCTAACACAGATACGCAGTATTTT. Translation gives CASSQDGANTDTQYF.